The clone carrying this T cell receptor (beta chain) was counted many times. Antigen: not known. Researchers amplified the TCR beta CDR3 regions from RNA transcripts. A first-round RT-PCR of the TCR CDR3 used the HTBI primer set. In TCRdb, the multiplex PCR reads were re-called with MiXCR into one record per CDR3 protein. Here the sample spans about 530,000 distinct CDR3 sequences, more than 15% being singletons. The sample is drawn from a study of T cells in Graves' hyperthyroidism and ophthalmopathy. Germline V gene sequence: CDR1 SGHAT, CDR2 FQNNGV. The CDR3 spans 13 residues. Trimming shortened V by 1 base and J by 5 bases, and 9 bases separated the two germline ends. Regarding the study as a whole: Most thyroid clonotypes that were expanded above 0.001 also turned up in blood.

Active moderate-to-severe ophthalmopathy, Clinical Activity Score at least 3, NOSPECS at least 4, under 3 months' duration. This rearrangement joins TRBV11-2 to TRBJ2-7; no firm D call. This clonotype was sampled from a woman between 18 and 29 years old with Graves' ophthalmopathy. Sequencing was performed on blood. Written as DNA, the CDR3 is TGTGCCAGCAGCTTAGCGGCGTGGCACGAGCAGTACTTC. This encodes CASSLAAWHEQYF.